The sample holds one count of the clone carrying this TCR beta chain. Antigen: not known. The source of the sample is a study of cytomegalovirus exposure and HLA in healthy donors. Study findings and constraints: Within the data, a cluster of highly shared sequence variants was likely a sequencing artifact. A missense DCLRE1C variant was associated with V- and J-gene trimming of TCR beta chains in a later analysis, and an independent cohort replicated the association. Cytomegalovirus status was reportedly diagnosed by the classifier with high sensitivity and specificity. Among the CMV-associated chains, a few were confirmed in vitro as specific for CMV antigens.

The study ran its PCR with 60 Vbeta and 13 Jbeta primers. Assay used: immunoSEQ multiplex PCR; TCRdb lists only in-frame clones, some missing. The data show about 140,000 clones, under 80% seen once. Material: PBMCs. This TCR was sampled from a male donor in good health and CMV-seronegative.

CDR3 amino acids: CASGLGQAQREELFF. The CDR3, as DNA: TGTGCTAGTGGTTTGGGACAGGCGCAGAGAGAAGAACTGTTTTTT. This chain links TRBV12-5 with TRBJ1-4; possibly TRBD1 for D (6 bases). Germline V gene sequence: CDR1 LGHNT, CDR2 FRNRAP. CDR3 size: 15 residues. V was pared by 1 base and J by 12 bases, with 18 bases between.